The 9 T cell receptor beta chains given below trace back to one sample, sequenced in a study of blood T cell repertoires in COVID-19. Profiling relied on immunoSEQ multiplex PCR, and the TCRdb table lists in-frame clones only, not all of them. The repertoire holds roughly 50,000 clones, with approximately 80% as singletons. The specimen sequenced was peripheral blood. The source is a man aged 45 to 65 with acute or convalescent COVID-19.

This chain connects TRBV29-1 to TRBJ2-7; D may be TRBD2 (6 bases). Germline loops: CDR1 SQVTM, CDR2 ANQGSEA. The CDR3 length is 12 residues. Trimming cost V 5 bases and J 3 bases, with 11 bases left between them. The CDR3 loop is CSVSSRGYEQYF. The CDR3 DNA is TGCAGCGTTAGCTCGCGGGGCTACGAGCAGTACTTC.

This clone was detected only a few times. The rearrangement links TRBV7-2 to TRBJ1-6; no clear D gene. V was trimmed by 6 bases and J by 7 bases, leaving 16 bases between them. Germline V gene sequence: CDR1 SGHTA, CDR2 FQGNSA. This CDR3 comprises 15 residues. The CDR3 coding sequence is TGTGCCAGCAGTTTGGCAGCGGCGCGGAATTCACCCCTCCACTTT. Its protein product is CASSLAAARNSPLHF.

The rearrangement joins TRBV4-1 to TRBJ2-3; 7 bases align to TRBD2. Germline CDR1 is MGHRA and CDR2 is YSYEKL. The CDR3 is 15 residues long. Trimming cost V 1 base and J 2 bases; bases outside gene matches: 3. In DNA, the CDR3 is TGCGCCAGCAGCCAAGGAGCGGGGTCCACAGATACGCAGTATTTT. Its translation: CASSQGAGSTDTQYF.

Only one count was recorded for this clone. The chain couples TRBV2 to TRBJ1-4; 8 positions agree with TRBD1. J gave up 5 bases and V 6 bases, and 5 bases lay outside the gene matches. CDR3 length: 14 residues. Germline CDR1 SNHLY, CDR2 FYNNEI. The CDR3 sequence is CASRGRQGNEKLFF. CDR3 sequence (DNA): TGTGCCAGCAGGGGACGACAGGGGAATGAAAAACTGTTTTTT.

The chain employs TRBV5-1 and TRBJ2-6; 11 bases align to TRBD1. J was trimmed by 0 bases and V by 3 bases; bases with no gene match: 2. Germline CDR1 reads SGHRS; CDR2 reads YFSETQ. This CDR3 has 17 residues. The CDR3 DNA follows: TGCGCCAGCAGCTCCGGGACAGGGGGCTCTGGGGCCAACGTCCTGACTTTC. This encodes CASSSGTGGSGANVLTF. The complete variable domain, with remaining parts taken from reference TRBV5-1 and TRBJ2-6, reads KAGVTQTPRYLIKTRGQQVTLSCSPISGHRSVSWYQQTPGQGLQFLFEYFSETQRNKGNFPGRFSGRQFSNSRSEMNVSTLELGDSALYLCASSSGTGGSGANVLTFGAGSRLTVL.

V usage is TRBV7-9 and J usage is TRBJ2-7; tentative D call: TRBD2 (6 bases). The CDR3 loop spans 13 amino acids. From germline, CDR1 is SEHNR and CDR2 FQNEAQ (reference sequence). The ends were cut back, 5 bases at V and 7 bases at J, with 15 bases in the middle. CDR3 sequence reads: CASSLSSGTEQYF. For the CDR3, the DNA is TGTGCCAGCAGCCTCTCGTCGGGGACTGAGCAGTACTTC.

The V and J genes are TRBV13 and TRBJ2-3; 7 bases are shared with TRBD1. This CDR3 region has 12 residues. V lost 5 bases to trimming and J lost 4 bases; unmatched junction nucleotides: 0. Looked up from germline, CDR1 is PRHDT and CDR2 is FYEKMQ (reference sequence). DNA for the CDR3: TGTGCCAGCAGCACAGGGGCAGATACGCAGTATTTT. Protein: CASSTGADTQYF. The full variable domain, its missing parts supplied by reference TRBV13 and TRBJ2-3, is AAGVIQSPRHLIKEKRETATLKCYPIPRHDTVYWYQQGPGQDPQFLISFYEKMQSDKGSIPDRFSAQQFSDYHSELNMSSLELGDSALYFCASSTGADTQYFGPGTRLTVL.

The rearrangement joins TRBV7-8 to TRBJ1-1; D might be TRBD1 (6 bases). The CDR3 consists of 15 residues. In germline, CDR1 is SGHVS, CDR2 FQNEAQ. V was trimmed by 0 bases and J by 12 bases, leaving 20 bases between them. The CDR3 here is CASSLAGQTGSTSFF. The CDR3 DNA reads as TGTGCCAGCAGCTTAGCGGGACAAACTGGAAGTACGTCTTTCTTT. Based on the CDR3 plus reference TRBV7-8 and TRBJ1-1, the full variable domain is GAGVSQSPRYKVAKRGQDVALRCDPISGHVSLFWYQQALGQGPEFLTYFQNEAQLDKSGLPSDRFFAERPEGSVSTLKIQRTQQEDSAVYLCASSLAGQTGSTSFFGQGTRLTVV.

The gene calls are TRBV5-1 and TRBJ2-2; D might be TRBD1 (5 bases). Per the germline V gene, CDR1 is SGHRS and CDR2 is YFSETQ. V lost 4 bases and J lost 1, with 11 bases in between. The CDR3 has 15 amino acids. CDR3 DNA: TGCGCCAGCAGCCAGGGAATCGGGAACACCGGGGAGCTGTTTTTT. It translates to CASSQGIGNTGELFF.